What follows describes a single T cell receptor beta chain. The antigen is undetermined. These data are taken from a study of cytomegalovirus exposure and HLA in healthy donors. Study-level results: What a later analysis showed was that several of the most significant clusters appeared linked to common viral pathogens.

Germline assignment: CDR1 SGHTA and CDR2 FQGNSA. Trimming removed 2 bases at V and 2 bases at J, with 11 bases between. The CDR3 is 15 residues long. Primers: 60 Vbeta forward and 13 Jbeta reverse. Assay: immunoSEQ multiplex PCR; the TCRdb copy retains only in-frame clones and omits some. Of over 110,000 clones detected, roughly 74% appear once; the ten largest clones hold about 2.2%. This TCR came from a woman younger than 35 in good health and CMV-seropositive. The chain has TRBV7-2 and TRBJ2-3; D not resolved. The specimen sequenced was PBMCs. The CDR3: CASSLPAVFTDTQYF. As DNA, the CDR3 is TGTGCCAGCAGCTTACCGGCGGTATTCACAGATACGCAGTATTTT.